The rows below give T cell receptor beta chains drawn from one sample of a study of beta chain features in type 1 diabetes. Repertoires were generated with immunoSEQ multiplex PCR, while TCRdb's copy carries only in-frame clones and drops some. The repertoire holds 300,000 to 350,000 clones, 7.5% to 9% seen once, with roughly 0.44% in the top ten. The sample taken for sequencing was central memory CD4+ T cells from blood. The receptors here all came from a woman in her late teens or twenties in good health. The CDR3 runs from the conserved cysteine through the conserved F or W. The D gene is left open where the match is weak. Clone sizes are given selectively: once, few, many, or a class where the clone is expanded.

V gene	D gene	clone size	J gene	CDR3 protein	CDR3 DNA
TRBV4-1	NA	NA	TRBJ2-1	CASSQDPGLSSYNEQFF	TGCGCCAGCAGCCAAGATCCGGGACTGTCCTCCTACAATGAGCAGTTCTTC
TRBV4-1	TRBD2	NA	TRBJ2-5	CATSPGLAGVRETQYF	TGCGCCACATCGCCGGGGCTAGCGGGAGTTCGAGAGACCCAGTACTTC
TRBV6-5	NA	few	TRBJ2-7	CASQRPGEDEQYF	TGTGCCAGCCAGAGACCAGGGGAGGACGAGCAGTACTTC
TRBV7-2	TRBD2	NA	TRBJ2-7	CASSLEPGGPYEQYF	TGTGCCAGCAGCTTAGAGCCGGGAGGCCCCTACGAGCAGTACTTC
TRBV18	NA	few	TRBJ2-7	CASSPPASYEQYF	TGTGCCAGCTCACCACCGGCTAGCTACGAGCAGTACTTC
TRBV29-1	NA	NA	TRBJ2-7	CSVGPSWYEQYF	TGCAGCGTCGGTCCTAGCTGGTACGAGCAGTACTTC
TRBV2	TRBD2	many	TRBJ2-5	CASNRLAGGRETQYF	TGTGCCAGCAATAGACTAGCGGGAGGGAGGGAGACCCAGTACTTC
TRBV4-2	TRBD1	few	TRBJ2-7	CASSQDIRLGQGYEQYF	TGTGCCAGCAGCCAAGATATCCGGCTAGGACAGGGCTACGAGCAGTACTTC
TRBV5-4	NA	NA	TRBJ2-5	CASSPRQGGGEETQYF	TGTGCCAGCAGCCCACGGCAGGGGGGCGGGGAAGAGACCCAGTACTTC
TRBV28	NA	few	TRBJ2-7	CASSPTTGYITRQYF	TGTGCCAGCAGTCCCACGACAGGTTACATAACTAGGCAGTACTTC
TRBV14	NA	many	TRBJ1-2	CASSIQGYYGYTF	TGTGCCAGCAGCATACAGGGATACTATGGCTACACCTTC
TRBV19	TRBD1	few	TRBJ1-5	CASSKGQHNQPQHF	TGTGCCAGTAGTAAGGGACAGCACAATCAGCCCCAGCATTTT
TRBV7-8	NA	NA	TRBJ1-1	CASSLAGFNTEAFF	TGTGCCAGCAGCTTAGCGGGATTTAACACTGAAGCTTTCTTT
TRBV4-2	NA	NA	TRBJ2-5	CASSQDTAETQYF	TGTGCCAGCAGCCAAGACACAGCGGAGACCCAGTACTTC
TRBV27	TRBD1	few	TRBJ1-5	CASTLRQGHQPQHF	TGTGCCAGCACCCTAAGACAGGGTCATCAGCCCCAGCATTTT
TRBV29-1	TRBD2	NA	TRBJ2-7	CSVGEGVGEQYF	TGCAGCGTTGGGGAGGGAGTGGGGGAGCAGTACTTC
TRBV15	NA	NA	TRBJ1-2	CATSRDGGAGQRYGYTF	TGTGCCACCAGCAGAGATGGAGGTGCTGGACAGCGATATGGCTACACCTTC
TRBV5-1	TRBD2	NA	TRBJ2-3	CASSRLAVPSDTQYF	TGCGCCAGCAGCCGACTAGCGGTTCCTTCAGATACGCAGTATTTT
TRBV7-7	TRBD1	NA	TRBJ2-1	CASSLARTGHNEQFF	TGTGCTAGCAGCTTAGCTAGGACAGGCCACAATGAGCAGTTCTTC
TRBV4-2	NA	NA	TRBJ2-2	CASSHPTNTGELFF	TGTGCCAGCAGCCACCCGACGAACACCGGGGAGCTGTTTTTT
TRBV2	NA	NA	TRBJ2-1	CASLGPQTNNEQFF	TGTGCCAGCCTCGGACCACAAACAAACAATGAGCAGTTCTTC
TRBV2	TRBD1	NA	TRBJ2-7	CASSGLDRQPYEQYF	TGTGCCAGCAGTGGTTTGGACAGGCAACCCTACGAGCAGTACTTC
TRBV14	NA	NA	TRBJ1-2	CASSARDGYGYTF	TGTGCCAGCAGCGCAAGGGACGGCTATGGCTACACCTTC
TRBV5-1	TRBD2	few	TRBJ2-5	CASSLVLGTSEETQYF	TGCGCCAGCAGCTTGGTGCTGGGGACTAGCGAAGAGACCCAGTACTTC
TRBV9	TRBD2	few	TRBJ2-4	CASSPGLAGDSGRAKNIQYF	TGTGCCAGCAGCCCCGGACTAGCGGGAGATTCAGGAAGGGCCAAAAACATTCAGTACTTC
TRBV6-6	TRBD2	few	TRBJ2-3	CASSPRGREISDTQYF	TGTGCCAGCAGTCCCCGTGGGCGGGAGATATCAGATACGCAGTATTTT
TRBV7-2	NA	many	TRBJ2-1	CASSFQGTGGNEQFF	TGTGCCAGCAGCTTCCAGGGCACCGGGGGCAATGAGCAGTTCTTC
TRBV14	TRBD1	many	TRBJ1-4	CASSQIPGTEEKLFF	TGTGCCAGCAGCCAGATTCCCGGGACAGAAGAAAAACTGTTTTTT
TRBV15	TRBD1	NA	TRBJ2-7	CATSRGGGTGNHEQYF	TGTGCCACCAGCAGAGGTGGAGGGACAGGGAATCACGAGCAGTACTTC
TRBV27	NA	NA	TRBJ2-6	CASSSQIPTLYSGANVLTF	TGTGCCAGCAGTTCACAGATCCCCACTCTTTACTCTGGGGCCAACGTCCTGACTTTC
TRBV18	NA	few	TRBJ2-1	CASSPGQYNEQFF	TGTGCCAGCTCACCGGGTCAGTACAATGAGCAGTTCTTC
TRBV7-9	NA	NA	TRBJ2-7	CASCKDPDYEQYF	TGTGCCAGCTGTAAGGACCCAGACTACGAGCAGTACTTC
TRBV29-1	NA	few	TRBJ1-1	CSVGLVGRTNTEAFF	TGCAGCGTTGGCCTAGTCGGGAGGACGAACACTGAAGCTTTCTTT
TRBV28	TRBD1	few	TRBJ1-1	CASSLSQGAGTEAFF	TGTGCCAGCAGTTTAAGCCAGGGGGCGGGCACTGAAGCTTTCTTT
TRBV6-5	NA	NA	TRBJ1-1	CASTGQTTGSTEAFF	TGTGCCAGCACTGGGCAAACCACAGGGTCGACTGAAGCTTTCTTT
TRBV10-3	NA	NA	TRBJ2-1	CAISPTGRSRDEQFF	TGTGCCATCAGTCCTACGGGACGGTCCAGGGATGAGCAGTTCTTC
TRBV7-9	NA	NA	TRBJ2-1	CASSDTYNEQFF	TGTGCCAGCAGTGATACCTACAATGAGCAGTTCTTC
TRBV18	TRBD1	many	TRBJ2-7	CASSQNAGTDEQYF	TGTGCCAGCTCGCAAAATGCCGGGACAGACGAGCAGTACTTC
TRBV15	NA	NA	TRBJ2-1	CALGSGRTSYNEQFF	TGTGCCCTGGGTTCGGGGCGAACCTCCTACAATGAGCAGTTCTTC
TRBV7-3	NA	few	TRBJ2-5	CASSPGGAPRETQYF	TGTGCCAGCAGCCCAGGGGGGGCCCCGAGGGAGACCCAGTACTTC
TRBV19	NA	NA	TRBJ2-7	CASSLMIGKSYEQYF	TGTGCCAGTAGTCTGATGATCGGTAAATCCTACGAGCAGTACTTC
TRBV28	TRBD1	NA	TRBJ1-2	CASSLTGTGVSGYTF	TGTGCCAGCAGTTTAACCGGGACAGGGGTTAGTGGCTACACCTTC
TRBV4-2	TRBD1	NA	TRBJ2-3	CASSYGQGPDTQYF	TGTGCCAGCAGCTACGGACAGGGGCCAGATACGCAGTATTTT
TRBV21-1	NA	NA	TRBJ2-1	CASSKSRGTGVPYSYNEQFF	TGTGCCAGCAGCAAATCCCGCGGGACAGGGGTTCCTTACTCCTACAATGAGCAGTTCTTC
TRBV10-3	TRBD2	many	TRBJ2-1	CAISSGSGRDEQFF	TGTGCCATCTCTTCAGGGAGCGGGAGGGATGAGCAGTTCTTC
TRBV5-1	NA	NA	TRBJ2-2	CASSLVTTNTGELFF	TGCGCCAGCAGCTTGGTGACCACGAACACCGGGGAGCTGTTTTTT
TRBV11-2	NA	few	TRBJ1-2	CASSQTGTPYGYTF	TGTGCCAGCAGCCAGACCGGGACACCTTATGGCTACACCTTC
TRBV7-9	TRBD2	NA	TRBJ2-1	CASSPRGTSHNEQFF	TGTGCCAGCAGCCCGAGAGGGACTAGTCACAATGAGCAGTTCTTC
TRBV10-3	NA	NA	TRBJ2-4	CASRDAAENIQYF	TGTGCCAGCCGGGACGCCGCCGAAAACATTCAGTACTTC